A selection of T cell receptor beta chains follows, all from one sample in a study of T cell responses to AZD1222 COVID-19 vaccine. Profiling relied on immunoSEQ multiplex PCR, and the TCRdb table lists in-frame clones only, not all of them. The data show 150,000 or so clones, roughly 89% seen once. The material sequenced was peripheral blood, taken on day 0 of AZD1222 vaccination. These receptors all stem from an adult in good health. CDR3s include the opening cysteine and the closing phenylalanine or tryptophan. D genes are given only for firm matches. Clone size is stated in some rows and not others, as once, few, many or a class when expanded.

>TRBJ2-2|TRBV7-9|TRBD2|NA
TGTGCCAGCAGCTTAAAAGTCTTCACTAGCGGGAGGGCCACCGGGGAGCTGTTTTTT
CASSLKVFTSGRATGELFF
>TRBJ1-4|TRBV4-2|NA|NA
TGTGCCAGCAGCCAAGGGCAGCGAGGTGAAAAACTGTTTTTT
CASSQGQRGEKLFF
>TRBJ1-5|TRBV19|NA|once
TGTGCCAGTAGTTTACTAGGGAGAGGGGGCAATCAGCCCCAGCATTTT
CASSLLGRGGNQPQHF
>TRBJ2-6|TRBV19|NA|NA
TGTGCCAGTAGAGCTACGGACAGCTCTGGGGCCAACGTCCTGACTTTC
CASRATDSSGANVLTF
>TRBJ1-6|TRBV7-9|NA|NA
TGTGCCAGCAGCGGTAATTCACCCCTCCACTTT
CASSGNSPLHF
>TRBJ1-2|TRBV28|NA|NA
TGTGCCAGCAGTTCCAGCGACGGAGATCTGTTTTGGGGCTACACCTTC
CASSSSDGDLFWGYTF
>TRBJ1-3|TRBV4-2|NA|once
TGTGCCAGCAGCCGAAGGCCCTCGGGATCGACCTCTGGAAACACCATATATTTT
CASSRRPSGSTSGNTIYF
>TRBJ2-4|TRBV4-2|TRBD2|NA
TGTGCCAGCAGCCAAGGATCGAGCGGGAGGACTCCAAAAAACATTCAGTACTTC
CASSQGSSGRTPKNIQYF
>TRBJ2-3|TRBV3-1/TRBV3-2|TRBD2|NA
TGTGCCAGCAGCCCCCTGGGGGGAGCGGGGGGGCTAGATACGCAGTATTTT
CASSPLGGAGGLDTQYF
>TRBJ2-5|TRBV18|NA|NA
TGTGCCAGCTCACCCCAAGGGACCCAGTACTTC
CASSPQGTQYF
>TRBJ2-1|TRBV2|NA|NA
TGTGCCATAGACGACAGGTCCCCTGTGGGTGAGCAGTTCTTC
CAIDDRSPVGEQFF
>TRBJ1-5|TRBV12-5|TRBD1|NA
TGTGCTAGTGGTTTACGGACAGGGACAGGGGATCAGTCCCAGCATTTT
CASGLRTGTGDQSQHF
>TRBJ2-1|TRBV6-4|NA|NA
TGTGCCAGCAGTGTTGAAGCCGGGGATGAGCAGTTCTTC
CASSVEAGDEQFF
>TRBJ1-3|TRBV5-1|TRBD1|NA
TGCGCCAGCAGCATAGGACAGGGACCTCGAAACACCATATATTTT
CASSIGQGPRNTIYF
>TRBJ1-2|TRBV21-1|NA|many
TGTGCCAGCAGCCTCCGACAGGGCCGTCGGGGCTACACCTTC
CASSLRQGRRGYTF
>TRBJ1-4|TRBV24-1|TRBD1|NA
TGTGCCTCACCCGGACAGGGCGGTGAAAAACTGTTTTTT
CASPGQGGEKLFF
>TRBJ1-6|TRBV5-6|NA|NA
TGTGCCAGCAGCTCCGCGGGGCATTATAATTCACCCCTCCACTTT
CASSSAGHYNSPLHF
>TRBJ2-1|TRBV7-2|NA|once
TGTGCCAGCAGCCTACCCCAAGGCGGTGAGCAGTTCTTC
CASSLPQGGEQFF
>TRBJ1-5|TRBV15|NA|NA
TGTGCCACCAGCATAACCCGGCATCAGCCCCAGCATTTT
CATSITRHQPQHF
>TRBJ1-2|TRBV5-4|TRBD1|NA
TGTGCCAGCAGCGACGCCCGACAGGGTGCTCCTTTGGATGGCTACACCTTC
CASSDARQGAPLDGYTF
>TRBJ1-1|TRBV11-2|NA|NA
TGTGCCAGCAGCTTAGCGGGAACTGAAGCTTTCTTT
CASSLAGTEAFF
>TRBJ1-1|TRBV6-5|NA|NA
TGTGCCAGCAGTTACTCGAGGTACACTGAAGCTTTCTTT
CASSYSRYTEAFF
>TRBJ1-1|TRBV7-9|NA|few
TGTGCCAGCACCACGGGGTTCACTGAAGCTTTCTTT
CASTTGFTEAFF
>TRBJ2-1|TRBV20-1|TRBD2|NA
TGCAGTGCCGTAAGGGACTACACGCAGTTCTTC
CSAVRDYTQFF
>TRBJ1-4|TRBV11-2|NA|NA
TGTGCCAGCAGCCCCGTGGGATACCATGAAAAACTGTTTTTT
CASSPVGYHEKLFF
>TRBJ1-1|TRBV5-1|NA|NA
TGCGCCAGCAGCCCTGGACTGATGAACACTGAAGCTTTCTTT
CASSPGLMNTEAFF